One sample yielded the 21 T cell receptor beta chains listed below, sequenced in a study of CD8 T cells in ankylosing spondylitis. TCRdb analysed the 5' RACE reads with MiXCR anew, one entry per CDR3 protein. Among 25,000 to 35,000 distinct CDR3 sequences listed, 5% to 5.5% were seen once. Specimen: blood, either unsorted or a sorted T cell fraction (not recorded which). Receptors originate from a female donor with ankylosing spondylitis or in good health (not recorded which).

This chain joins TRBV9 and TRBJ2-2, with D possibly being TRBD1 (6 bases). Germline V gene sequence: CDR1 SGDLS, CDR2 YYNGEE. The CDR3 consists of 15 residues. V gave up 4 bases and J gave up 4 bases, with 14 bases separating them. CDR3: CASSTAGTSTGELFF. The CDR3 DNA reads TGTGCCAGCAGCACGGCCGGGACATCCACCGGGGAGCTGTTTTTT.

The chain recombines TRBV9 with TRBJ2-3; the D call may be TRBD1 or TRBD2 (5 bases each). In germline, CDR1 is SGDLS, CDR2 YYNGEE. The length of the CDR3 is 14 residues. V gave up 4 bases and J gave up 4 bases, with 13 bases separating them. The chain's CDR3 is CASSLRVGPDTQYF. In DNA, the CDR3 is TGTGCCAGCAGCTTAAGGGTGGGACCAGATACGCAGTATTTT.

This clonotype has at least ten counts. The CDR3 DNA sequence: TGTGCCAGCAGCGGCAGATCGGGGAGCTCCTACAATGAGCAGTTCTTC. It encodes CASSGRSGSSYNEQFF. This chain joins TRBV9 and TRBJ2-1; D may be TRBD2 (5 bases). Germline V gives CDR1 SGDLS, CDR2 YYNGEE. The V end was cut by 3 bases, the J end by 0 bases, with 13 bases between. CDR3 length equals 16 residues.

This clonotype occurred many times. The CDR3 nucleotides are TGTGCCAGCAGCGTCTCCGCGAGCAGGGCTGAAAACATTCAGTACTTC. It codes for CASSVSASRAENIQYF. This rearrangement joins TRBV9 to TRBJ2-4; a possible D gene is TRBD1 (5 bases). The V and J ends lost 2 bases and 5 bases respectively, with 17 bases between them. This CDR3 comprises 16 residues. Germline CDR1 SGDLS, CDR2 YYNGEE.

This clonotype has a count of ten or more. J is TRBJ2-1 and V is TRBV10-3; 10 bases match TRBD2. V dropped 5 bases and J dropped 3; count of bases not matched to a gene: 7. The CDR3 length is 16 residues. Germline loops: CDR1 ENHRY, CDR2 SYGVKD. The CDR3 sequence: CAISSSSGSSYNEQFF. In nucleotides, the CDR3 is TGTGCCATCAGTTCCTCTAGCGGGAGCAGCTACAATGAGCAGTTCTTC.

V usage is TRBV9 and J usage is TRBJ2-5; perhaps TRBD1 as D (6 bases). CDR1 and CDR2 from the germline V gene are SGDLS and YYNGEE. Trimming removed 4 bases at V and 0 bases at J, with 16 bases between. This CDR3 spans 16 amino acids. The CDR3 bases are TGTGCCAGCAGCCAGGGGCAGGGGCCTTACCAAGAGACCCAGTACTTC. It is translated as CASSQGQGPYQETQYF.

In its sample, this clonotype was seen many times. The chain uses TRBV9 and TRBJ1-4, with TRBD1 as a possible D gene (6 bases). This CDR3 has 16 amino acids. Germline lookup yields CDR1 SGDLS and CDR2 YYNGEE. Trimming cost V 0 bases and J 5 bases, with 14 bases left between them. The CDR3 spells CASSVAGGQTNEKLFF. DNA of the CDR3: TGTGCCAGCAGCGTAGCTGGGGGGCAGACGAATGAAAAACTGTTTTTT.

This clonotype came up many times. The chain recombines TRBV9 with TRBJ2-1; D gene ambiguous. The CDR3 is made up of 13 amino acids. The germline CDR1 and CDR2 sequences are SGDLS and YYNGEE. With 3 bases removed from V and 11 bases from J, the gap between germline ends came to 15 bases. The CDR3 here is CASSDLPLLQQFF. The DNA for the CDR3 is TGTGCCAGCAGCGACTTGCCACTACTTCAGCAGTTCTTC.

This clonotype was seen repeatedly, ten times or more. The chain combines TRBV9 with TRBJ1-6, with D hard to call. This CDR3 region has 17 residues. Germline V lookup: CDR1 SGDLS, CDR2 YYNGEE. Trimming removed 0 bases at V and 0 bases at J, with 10 bases between. The CDR3 DNA follows: TGTGCCAGCAGCGTAGAGGGCGCTAGCTCCTATAATTCACCCCTCCACTTT. Residues: CASSVEGASSYNSPLHF.

This clonotype came up many times. This sequence joins TRBV9 and TRBJ1-2; tentative D call: TRBD1 (6 bases). V gave up 0 bases and J gave up 1 base, with 10 bases separating them. CDR1 and CDR2 (germline): SGDLS, YYNGEE. CDR3 length: 15 residues. CDR3 bases: TGTGCCAGCAGCGTAGCGGGACACAATAACTATGGCTACACCTTC. This translates into CASSVAGHNNYGYTF. Based on the CDR3 plus reference TRBV9 and TRBJ1-2, the full variable domain is DSGVTQTPKHLITATGQRVTLRCSPRSGDLSVYWYQQSLDQGLQFLIQYYNGEERAKGNILERFSAQQFPDLHSELNLSSLELGDSALYFCASSVAGHNNYGYTFGSGTRLTVV.

This clonotype occurred a few times. V and J are TRBV9 and TRBJ2-7; possible D gene TRBD2, 5 bases. Germline loops: CDR1 SGDLS, CDR2 YYNGEE. CDR3 length: 15 residues. V was cut by 4 bases and J by 2 bases, with 16 bases left in between. The CDR3 region is CASSPGLLAPYEQYF. DNA for the CDR3: TGTGCCAGCAGCCCTGGACTGCTTGCCCCCTACGAGCAGTACTTC.

The chain links TRBV9 to TRBJ1-4; no reliable D call. Germline V lookup: CDR1 SGDLS, CDR2 YYNGEE. The CDR3 loop spans 14 amino acids. Trimming left V 4 bases short and J 0 bases short, with 7 bases between. CDR3 loop: CASSPQSTNEKLFF. The CDR3 region has the DNA TGTGCCAGCAGCCCCCAATCAACTAATGAAAAACTGTTTTTT.

This clonotype has ten or more counts. V is TRBV9 and J is TRBJ1-2; 9 bases align to TRBD1. Trimming at V came to 2 bases and at J to 7 bases, leaving 9 bases not matched to a gene. CDR3 length: 15 amino acids. Germline CDR1 is SGDLS and CDR2 is YYNGEE. CDR3 DNA sequence: TGTGCCAGCAGCGTTGAACCGGGACAGGGTACTGGCTACACCTTC. This codes for CASSVEPGQGTGYTF.

There are many counts of this clonotype. The CDR3 sequence is CASSAAGGEQFF. The CDR3 DNA sequence: TGTGCCAGCAGCGCCGCCGGGGGTGAGCAGTTCTTC. The chain recombines TRBV9 with TRBJ2-1; D may be TRBD2 (6 bases). Trimming took 3 bases from V and 9 from J, leaving 10 bases between them. This CDR3 spans 12 amino acids. The germline V gene has CDR1 SGDLS and CDR2 YYNGEE.

This clonotype was recorded many times. This chain links TRBV9 with TRBJ2-7; tentatively, D is TRBD2 (7 bases). Germline CDR1 SGDLS, CDR2 YYNGEE. Trimming cost V 3 bases and J 6 bases, with 16 bases left between them. CDR3 length: 14 amino acids. CDR3 DNA: TGTGCCAGCAGCGGGGGGGGCCTTAGGCGCGAGCAGTACTTC. Translating it yields CASSGGGLRREQYF.

The sample holds many counts of this clonotype. The genes are TRBV9 and TRBJ2-1, with TRBD1 matching over 7 bases. The ends lost 4 bases at V and 0 bases at J; junction bases unmatched: 4. Germline CDR1 SGDLS, CDR2 YYNGEE. The CDR3 consists of 15 residues. CDR3 region: CASSPTGSSYNEQFF. Here the CDR3 DNA reads TGTGCCAGCAGCCCGACAGGGAGCTCCTACAATGAGCAGTTCTTC.

This clonotype was picked up many times. CDR3 sequence reads: CASSVLSGGRSNEQFF. DNA for the CDR3: TGTGCCAGCAGCGTCCTCAGCGGGGGAAGGAGCAATGAGCAGTTCTTC. This rearrangement joins TRBV9 to TRBJ2-1; 8 bases line up with TRBD2. V lost 2 bases to trimming and J lost 6 bases; unmatched junction nucleotides: 10. Germline V gene data show CDR1 as SGDLS and CDR2 as YYNGEE. CDR3 size: 16 residues.

This clonotype showed up many times. The rearrangement links TRBV9 to TRBJ1-2, with D hard to call. V was shortened by 4 bases and J by 4 bases, with 5 bases between the two germline ends. The V gene's germline CDR1 is SGDLS and CDR2 YYNGEE. The CDR3 spans 11 residues. The CDR3 protein is CASSRFYGYTF. CDR3 nucleotides: TGTGCCAGCAGCCGATTCTATGGCTACACCTTC.

This clonotype was counted many times. V and J are TRBV9 and TRBJ2-5, with unresolved D. The germline V gene has CDR1 SGDLS and CDR2 YYNGEE. The length of the CDR3 is 13 residues. V was cut by 0 bases and J by 3 bases, with 6 bases left in between. Written as DNA, the CDR3 is TGTGCCAGCAGCGTAGGTCAGGAAGAGACCCAGTACTTC. Protein sequence: CASSVGQEETQYF.

This clonotype was recorded many times. The rearrangement links TRBV9 to TRBJ2-7; weak D call: TRBD1 (5 bases). This CDR3 comprises 15 residues. The V gene's germline CDR1 is SGDLS and CDR2 YYNGEE. Trimming removed 0 bases at V and 5 bases at J, with 15 bases between. The CDR3 sequence: CASSVATGTVDEQYF. The CDR3 DNA reads as TGTGCCAGCAGCGTAGCTACAGGTACCGTCGACGAGCAGTACTTC.

This clonotype was counted many times. Here the CDR3 DNA reads TGTGCCAGCAGCGTAGGTCTGTTGGGAAGCAGCTATGGCTACACCTTC. Translating it yields CASSVGLLGSSYGYTF. This sequence joins TRBV9 and TRBJ1-2, with D hard to call. The CDR3 is made up of 16 amino acids. CDR1 and CDR2 from the germline V gene are SGDLS and YYNGEE. V was trimmed by 0 bases and J by 4 bases, leaving 16 bases between them.